Reported below is one T cell receptor (beta chain). Antigen: not known. Primers for the PCR totalled 60 Vbeta and 13 Jbeta. Sequenced by immunoSEQ multiplex PCR; TCRdb stores in-frame clones only, minus some. This table has 50,000 to 65,000 clones, less than 85% appearing once. The CDR3 contains 14 residues. Germline V gene sequence: CDR1 SNHLY, CDR2 FYNNEI. This sample was taken from a study of cytomegalovirus exposure and HLA in healthy donors. General study points: Common viral pathogens seemed, in a later analysis, to connect with several of the most significant clusters. Later analysis demonstrated an association between a missense DCLRE1C variant and TCR beta V- and J-gene trimming. HLA alleles were associated with 18,000 or so TCR beta sequences in a later analysis at 0.05 false discovery rate.

The rearrangement joins TRBV2 to TRBJ2-7; 10 bases fit TRBD1. The source material was PBMCs. The sequence came from a woman aged 18-29 years in good health and CMV-seronegative. The CDR3 protein is CATMIRDRGREQYF. CDR3 nucleotides: TGTGCTACTATGATCCGGGACAGGGGTCGAGAGCAGTACTTC.